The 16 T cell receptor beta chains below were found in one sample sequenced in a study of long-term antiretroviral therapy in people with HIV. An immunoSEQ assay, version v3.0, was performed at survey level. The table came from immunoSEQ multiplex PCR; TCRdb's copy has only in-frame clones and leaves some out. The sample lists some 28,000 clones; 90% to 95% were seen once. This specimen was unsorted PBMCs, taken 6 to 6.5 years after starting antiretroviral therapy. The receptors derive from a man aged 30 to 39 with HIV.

CDR3 in DNA: TGTGCCAGCTTATCCGGGACACAGCCCGTCCGATCCTACGAGCAGTACTTC. Its translation: CASLSGTQPVRSYEQYF. The chain couples TRBV21-1 to TRBJ2-7; the table's D gene call, TRBD1, was not cross checked with the DNA. TRBV21-1 is assigned pseudogene status. The CDR3 runs 17 residues.

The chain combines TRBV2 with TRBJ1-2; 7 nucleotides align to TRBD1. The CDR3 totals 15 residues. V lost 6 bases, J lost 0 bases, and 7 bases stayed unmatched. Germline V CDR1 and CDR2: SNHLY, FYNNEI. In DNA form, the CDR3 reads TGTGCCAGCAGCTTGACAGGGTTAGCTAACTATGGCTACACCTTC. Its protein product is CASSLTGLANYGYTF.

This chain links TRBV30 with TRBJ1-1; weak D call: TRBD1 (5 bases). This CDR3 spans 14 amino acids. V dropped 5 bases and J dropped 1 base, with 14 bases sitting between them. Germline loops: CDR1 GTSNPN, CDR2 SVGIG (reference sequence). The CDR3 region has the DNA TGTGCCTGGGGAACCGGGACTGCGAACACTGAAGCTTTCTTT. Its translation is CAWGTGTANTEAFF.

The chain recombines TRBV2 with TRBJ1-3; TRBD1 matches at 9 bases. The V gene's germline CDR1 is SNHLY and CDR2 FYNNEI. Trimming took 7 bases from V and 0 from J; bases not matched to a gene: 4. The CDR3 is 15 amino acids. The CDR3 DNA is TGTGCCAGCAAGGGACAGGGATTCTCTGGAAACACCATATATTTT. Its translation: CASKGQGFSGNTIYF.

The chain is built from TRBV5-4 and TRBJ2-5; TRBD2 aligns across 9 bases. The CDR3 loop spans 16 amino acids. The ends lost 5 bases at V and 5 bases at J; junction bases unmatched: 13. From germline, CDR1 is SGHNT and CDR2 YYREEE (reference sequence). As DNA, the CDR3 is TGTGCCAGCAGTATGGCGGGAGGGCCCCCATCGGAGACCCAGTACTTC. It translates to CASSMAGGPPSETQYF.

The CDR3, as DNA: TGTGCCTGGAGTGTCCCGGGGACTAGACTCTCCTACGAGCAGTACTTC. The encoded protein is CAWSVPGTRLSYEQYF. This sequence joins TRBV30 and TRBJ2-7, with TRBD2 matching 8 bases. Germline CDR1 GTSNPN, CDR2 SVGIG (reference sequence). The junction had 7 bases not matched to a gene; V was cut back by 0 bases and J by 0 bases. The CDR3 sequence is 16 residues long. Based on the CDR3 plus reference TRBV30 and TRBJ2-7, the full variable domain is SQTIHQWPATLVQPVGSPLSLECTVEGTSNPNLYWYRQAAGRGLQLLFYSVGIGQISSEVPQNLSASRPQDRQFILSSKKLLLSDSGFYLCAWSVPGTRLSYEQYFGPGTRLTVT.

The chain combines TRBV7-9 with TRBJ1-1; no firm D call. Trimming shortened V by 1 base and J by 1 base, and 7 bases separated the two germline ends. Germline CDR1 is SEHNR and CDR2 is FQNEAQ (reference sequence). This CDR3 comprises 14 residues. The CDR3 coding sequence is TGTGCCAGCAGCTTAGTGGAGGGGAACACTGAAGCTTTCTTT. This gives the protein CASSLVEGNTEAFF.

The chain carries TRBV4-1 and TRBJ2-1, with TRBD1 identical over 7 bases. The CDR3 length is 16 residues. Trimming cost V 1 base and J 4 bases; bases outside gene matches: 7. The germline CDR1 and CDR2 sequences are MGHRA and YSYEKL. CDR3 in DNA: TGCGCCAGCAGCCAAGTGACAGGGATCTTTTACAATGAGCAGTTCTTC. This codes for CASSQVTGIFYNEQFF.

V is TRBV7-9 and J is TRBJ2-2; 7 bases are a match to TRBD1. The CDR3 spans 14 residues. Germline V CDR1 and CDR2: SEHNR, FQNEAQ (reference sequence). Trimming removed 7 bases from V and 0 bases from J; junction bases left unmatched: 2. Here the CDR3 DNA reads TGTGCCAGCATGACAGGGACGAACACCGGGGAGCTGTTTTTT. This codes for CASMTGTNTGELFF.

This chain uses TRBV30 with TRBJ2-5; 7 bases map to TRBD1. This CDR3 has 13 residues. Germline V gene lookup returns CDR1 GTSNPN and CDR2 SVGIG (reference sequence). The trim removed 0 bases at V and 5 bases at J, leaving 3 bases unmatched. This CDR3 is CAWSVQGTETQYF. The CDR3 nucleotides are TGTGCCTGGAGTGTACAGGGGACGGAGACCCAGTACTTC.

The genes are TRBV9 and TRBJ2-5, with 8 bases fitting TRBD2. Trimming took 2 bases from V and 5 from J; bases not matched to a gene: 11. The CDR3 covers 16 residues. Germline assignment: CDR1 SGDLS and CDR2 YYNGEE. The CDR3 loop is CASSVSGTLLGETQYF. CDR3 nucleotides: TGTGCCAGCAGCGTTAGCGGGACCCTCCTAGGGGAGACCCAGTACTTC.

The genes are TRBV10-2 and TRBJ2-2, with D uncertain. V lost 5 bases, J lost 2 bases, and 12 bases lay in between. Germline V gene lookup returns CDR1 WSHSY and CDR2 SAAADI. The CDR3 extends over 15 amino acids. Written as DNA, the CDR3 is TGCGCCAGCAGTCCCGGACCCTCCAACACCGGGGAGCTGTTTTTT. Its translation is CASSPGPSNTGELFF.

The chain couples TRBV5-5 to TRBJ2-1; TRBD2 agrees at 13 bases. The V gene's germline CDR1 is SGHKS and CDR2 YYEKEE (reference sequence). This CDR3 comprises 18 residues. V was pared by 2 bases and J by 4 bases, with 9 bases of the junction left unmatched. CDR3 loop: CASSFELAGGPDYNEQFF. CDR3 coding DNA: TGTGCCAGCAGCTTTGAACTAGCGGGAGGGCCTGATTACAATGAGCAGTTCTTC.

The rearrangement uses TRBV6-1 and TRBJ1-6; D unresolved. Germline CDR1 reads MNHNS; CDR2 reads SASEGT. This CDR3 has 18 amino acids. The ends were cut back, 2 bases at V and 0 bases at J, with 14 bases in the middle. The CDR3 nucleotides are TGTGCCAGCAGTGAATTTAACCCACGGGTCTCCTATAATTCACCCCTCCACTTT. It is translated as CASSEFNPRVSYNSPLHF.

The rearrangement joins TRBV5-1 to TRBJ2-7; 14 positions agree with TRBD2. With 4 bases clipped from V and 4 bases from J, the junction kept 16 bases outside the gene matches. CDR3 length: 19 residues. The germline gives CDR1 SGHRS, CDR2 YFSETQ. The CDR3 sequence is CASSGTTGTSGRGGYEQYF. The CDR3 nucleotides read TGCGCCAGCAGCGGGACCACCGGGACTAGCGGGAGAGGAGGGTACGAGCAGTACTTC.

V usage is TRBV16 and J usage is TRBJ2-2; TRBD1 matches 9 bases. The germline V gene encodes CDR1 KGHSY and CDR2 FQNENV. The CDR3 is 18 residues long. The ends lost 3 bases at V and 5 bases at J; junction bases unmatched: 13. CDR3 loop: CASSQPESGTGYTGELFF. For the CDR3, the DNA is TGTGCCAGCAGCCAGCCCGAATCCGGGACAGGGTATACCGGGGAGCTGTTTTTT.